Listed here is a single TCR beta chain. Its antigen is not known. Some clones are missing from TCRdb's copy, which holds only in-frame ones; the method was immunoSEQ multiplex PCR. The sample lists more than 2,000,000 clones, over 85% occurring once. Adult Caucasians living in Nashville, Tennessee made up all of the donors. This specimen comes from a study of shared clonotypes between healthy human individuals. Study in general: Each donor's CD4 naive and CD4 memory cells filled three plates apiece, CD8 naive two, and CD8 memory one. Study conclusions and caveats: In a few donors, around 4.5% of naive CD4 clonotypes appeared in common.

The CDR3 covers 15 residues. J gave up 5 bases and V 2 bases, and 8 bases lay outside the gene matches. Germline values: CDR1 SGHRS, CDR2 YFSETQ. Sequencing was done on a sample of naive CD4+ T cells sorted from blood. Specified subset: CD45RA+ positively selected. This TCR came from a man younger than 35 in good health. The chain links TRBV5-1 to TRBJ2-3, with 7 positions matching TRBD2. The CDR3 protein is CASSFRTGGLDTQYF. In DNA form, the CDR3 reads TGCGCCAGCAGCTTCAGGACGGGGGGTTTAGATACGCAGTATTTT.